Presented here are 21 T cell receptor beta chains from one specimen sequenced in a study of T cell responses to AZD1222 COVID-19 vaccine. Some clones are missing from TCRdb's copy, which holds only in-frame ones; the method was immunoSEQ multiplex PCR. The sample consists of around 130,000 clones, 86% of them appearing once. The specimen comprised peripheral blood, sampled on day 0 of AZD1222 vaccination. Receptors originate from an adult in good health.

The V and J genes are TRBV7-6 and TRBJ1-3; D call uncertain. The CDR3 has 13 amino acids. In germline, CDR1 is SGHVS, CDR2 FNYEAQ. Trimming pared 5 bases from V and 4 bases from J, leaving 9 bases between. This CDR3 is CASSETRGNTIYF. CDR3 DNA: TGTGCCAGCAGCGAAACACGGGGAAACACCATATATTTT.

For the CDR3, the DNA is TGTGCCAGCAGCCAGGGACTCGGACAGAGCCTCTATGGCTACACCTTC. This translates into CASSQGLGQSLYGYTF. The V gene is TRBV3-1 (or the pseudogene TRBV3-2), the J gene TRBJ1-2; possibly TRBD1 for D (6 bases). CDR3 length: 16 amino acids. V lost 3 bases and J 4 bases, leaving 18 bases between the germline ends. CDR1 is LGHDT and CDR2 is YNNKEL in the germline V gene (reference sequence).

The gene calls are TRBV6-5 and TRBJ2-4; D remains unclear. V was shortened by 5 bases and J by 0 bases, with 5 bases between the two germline ends. This CDR3 has 13 residues. The germline gives CDR1 MNHEY, CDR2 SVGAGI. CDR3 amino acids: CASSPLAKNIQYF. CDR3 coding DNA: TGTGCCAGCAGTCCCTTAGCCAAAAACATTCAGTACTTC.

A remark on this clone: Other DNA sequences in the sample encode the same CDR3. This chain connects TRBV6-5 to TRBJ2-7; possibly TRBD1 or TRBD2 for D (5 bases each). The length of the CDR3 is 14 residues. Trimming removed 6 bases at V and 3 bases at J, with 15 bases between. The germline V gene has CDR1 MNHEY and CDR2 SVGAGI. CDR3 nucleotides: TGTGCCAGCAGCCCGGGACGGAGAAGCTACGAGCAGTACTTC. Encoded protein: CASSPGRRSYEQYF.

This chain uses TRBV18 with TRBJ1-4; 8 nucleotides line up with TRBD1. Per the germline V gene, CDR1 is KGHSH and CDR2 is LQKENI. V shed 6 bases, J shed 6 bases, and the junction held 6 bases outside the gene matches. The CDR3 length is 14 residues. CDR3 in amino acids: CASSPGGSDEKLFF. CDR3 nucleotides: TGTGCCAGCTCTCCAGGGGGCTCGGATGAAAAACTGTTTTTT.

This clone has just a few counts. The chain employs TRBV3-1 (or the pseudogene TRBV3-2) and TRBJ2-1; no clear D gene. V lost 6 bases and J lost 0, with 12 bases in between. CDR3 length equals 15 residues. The germline CDR1 and CDR2 sequences are LGHDT and YNNKEL (reference sequence). The CDR3 reads CASSPGPSSYNEQFF. The CDR3 DNA reads TGTGCCAGCAGTCCCGGCCCGAGCTCCTACAATGAGCAGTTCTTC.

This sequence joins TRBV3-1 (or the pseudogene TRBV3-2) and TRBJ2-7; possibly TRBD1 for D (6 bases). The CDR3 runs to 13 residues. CDR1 LGHDT and CDR2 YNNKEL come from the germline V gene (reference sequence). V dropped 4 bases and J dropped 5 bases, with 12 bases sitting between them. CDR3 amino acids: CASSLRGGNEQYF. CDR3 nucleotides: TGTGCCAGCAGCCTTCGAGGGGGAAACGAGCAGTACTTC.

V and J are TRBV27 and TRBJ1-3; D remains ambiguous. Germline values: CDR1 MNHEY, CDR2 SMNVEV (reference sequence). CDR3 length: 15 residues. Trimming took 0 bases from V and 3 from J, leaving 9 bases between them. CDR3 nucleotide sequence: TGTGCCAGCAGTTTATCCGGAGTTAGTGGAAACACCATATATTTT. Protein sequence: CASSLSGVSGNTIYF.

The V call is TRBV6-2 or TRBV6-3, the J call TRBJ1-1; no definite D call. The ends were cut back, 3 bases at V and 2 bases at J, with 7 bases in the middle. Germline CDR1 MNHEY, CDR2 SVGEGT. The CDR3 has 13 residues. CDR3 in DNA: TGTGCCAGCAGTTATTTGACAAACACTGAAGCTTTCTTT. Protein: CASSYLTNTEAFF.

This chain uses TRBV7-3 with TRBJ2-3, with D maybe TRBD1 (5 bases). This CDR3 spans 13 amino acids. Between the trimmed V and J ends, which lost 5 bases and 6 bases, there was a span of 12 bases. Germline loops: CDR1 SGHTA, CDR2 FQGTGA. Written as DNA, the CDR3 is TGTGCCAGCAGCCAATCCCCAGGGGATACGCAGTATTTT. This translates into CASSQSPGDTQYF. The full variable domain, in which reference TRBV7-3 and TRBJ2-3 provide the parts outside the CDR3, is GAGVSQTPSNKVTEKGKYVELRCDPISGHTALYWYRQSLGQGPEFLIYFQGTGAADDSGLPNDRFFAVRPEGSVSTLKIQRTERGDSAVYLCASSQSPGDTQYFGPGTRLTVL.

The chain recombines TRBV27 with TRBJ2-4; D is unclear. Trimming pared 2 bases from V and 2 bases from J, leaving 13 bases between. This CDR3 has 16 residues. Germline V lookup: CDR1 MNHEY, CDR2 SMNVEV (reference sequence). CDR3 protein: CASSLQFPGSKNIQYF. CDR3 coding DNA: TGTGCCAGCAGTTTACAGTTCCCCGGGTCCAAAAACATTCAGTACTTC.

J is TRBJ2-7 and V is TRBV5-1; D is unclear. Germline CDR1 is SGHRS and CDR2 is YFSETQ. This CDR3 comprises 13 residues. V lost 1 base and J 3 bases, leaving 8 bases between the germline ends. The CDR3 sequence is CASSLRADYEQYF. In DNA form, the CDR3 reads TGCGCCAGCAGCTTGCGCGCCGACTACGAGCAGTACTTC.

The genes are TRBV19 and TRBJ1-1, with D hard to call. The germline gives CDR1 LNHDA, CDR2 SQIVND (reference sequence). The CDR3 runs to 14 residues. The germline V and J ends were trimmed by 10 bases and 5 bases, with 20 bases remaining between them. The CDR3 region is CATKHGPSETEAFF. CDR3 in DNA: TGTGCCACCAAACATGGGCCCAGTGAGACTGAAGCTTTCTTT.

This chain connects TRBV27 to TRBJ1-4, with unresolved D. V was shortened by 2 bases and J by 8 bases, with 12 bases between the two germline ends. The CDR3 is 14 amino acids. Per the germline V gene, CDR1 is MNHEY and CDR2 is SMNVEV (reference sequence). The CDR3: CASSLTWGVEKLFF. CDR3 coding DNA: TGTGCCAGCAGTTTAACCTGGGGAGTGGAAAAACTGTTTTTT.

This chain links TRBV5-4 with TRBJ2-7, with D maybe TRBD1 (6 bases). Germline-derived CDR1 and CDR2 are SGHNT and YYREEE (reference sequence). The CDR3 totals 14 residues. The V end was cut by 0 bases, the J end by 3 bases, with 10 bases between. CDR3 loop: CASSLVSGDYEQYF. CDR3 coding DNA: TGTGCCAGCAGCTTGGTTTCAGGGGACTACGAGCAGTACTTC.

V usage is TRBV5-1 and J usage is TRBJ2-3; D might be TRBD2 (5 bases). Germline values: CDR1 SGHRS, CDR2 YFSETQ. This CDR3 comprises 14 residues. V gave up 5 bases and J gave up 0 bases, with 10 bases separating them. The CDR3 reads CASRSGTSTDTQYF. CDR3 sequence (DNA): TGCGCCAGCAGGAGCGGAACTAGCACAGATACGCAGTATTTT.

This clone was observed once. The V and J genes are TRBV7-3 and TRBJ2-1; no clear D. Between the trimmed V and J ends, which lost 1 base and 3 bases, there was a span of 13 bases. Germline lookup yields CDR1 SGHTA and CDR2 FQGTGA. The CDR3 is 16 residues long. Here the CDR3 DNA reads TGTGCCAGCAGCTTAAATTCCGGATATTACTACAATGAGCAGTTCTTC. Its protein product is CASSLNSGYYYNEQFF.

The rearrangement links TRBV6-6 to TRBJ1-5; tentatively, D is TRBD1 (6 bases). From germline, CDR1 is MNHNY and CDR2 SVGAGI (reference sequence). Trimming shortened V by 6 bases and J by 6 bases, and 18 bases separated the two germline ends. This CDR3 is 15 amino acids long. The CDR3 DNA is TGTGCCAGCAGCCCGATGGGACAAAGGAGTCAGCCCCAGCATTTT. It translates to CASSPMGQRSQPQHF.

The chain employs TRBV4-3 and TRBJ2-5; the match to TRBD2 covers 14 bases. Per germline, CDR1 LGHNA and CDR2 YSLEER. V lost 3 bases and J lost 5; bases outside the gene matches: 8. There are 17 residues in the CDR3. This chain's CDR3 is CASSHYLTSGGAETQYF. The CDR3 coding sequence is TGCGCCAGCAGCCACTACCTGACTAGCGGGGGGGCGGAGACCCAGTACTTC.

The chain couples TRBV4-2 to TRBJ2-3; 11 bases align to TRBD2. The CDR3 extends over 15 amino acids. Germline CDR1 and CDR2: LGHNA and YNFKEQ. Trimming cost V 2 bases and J 4 bases; bases outside gene matches: 2. CDR3 residues: CASSQTSGSADTQYF. The CDR3 DNA reads as TGTGCCAGCAGCCAAACTAGCGGGAGCGCAGATACGCAGTATTTT.

The rearrangement joins TRBV20-1 to TRBJ2-3, with 9 bases identical to TRBD2. Germline V CDR1 and CDR2: DFQATT, SNEGSKA (reference sequence). The CDR3 loop spans 15 amino acids. The V segment lost 3 bases and the J segment 1 base; nucleotides outside the gene matches: 5. CDR3 sequence: CSASELAGGTDTQYF. The CDR3 DNA reads as TGCAGTGCTAGTGAATTAGCGGGGGGCACAGATACGCAGTATTTT.